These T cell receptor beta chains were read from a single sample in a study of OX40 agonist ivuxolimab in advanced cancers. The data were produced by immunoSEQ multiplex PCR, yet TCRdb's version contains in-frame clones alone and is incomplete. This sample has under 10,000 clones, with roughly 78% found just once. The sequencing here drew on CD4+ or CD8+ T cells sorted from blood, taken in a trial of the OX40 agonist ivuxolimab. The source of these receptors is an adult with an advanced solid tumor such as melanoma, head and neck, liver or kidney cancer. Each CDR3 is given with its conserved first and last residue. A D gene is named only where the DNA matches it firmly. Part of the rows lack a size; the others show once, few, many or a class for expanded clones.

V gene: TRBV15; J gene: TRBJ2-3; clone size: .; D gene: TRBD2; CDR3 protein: CATQREGADTQYF; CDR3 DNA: TGTGCCACTCAGCGGGAGGGGGCAGATACGCAGTATTTT
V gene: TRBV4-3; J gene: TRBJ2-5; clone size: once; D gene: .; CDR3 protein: CASSQDRGWGGAGETQYF; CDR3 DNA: TGCGCCAGCAGCCAAGACCGAGGTTGGGGGGGGGCCGGTGAGACCCAGTACTTC
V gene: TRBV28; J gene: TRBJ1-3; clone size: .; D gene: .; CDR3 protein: CASSLSGSGNTIYF; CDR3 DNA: TGTGCCAGCAGTTTATCTGGCTCTGGAAACACCATATATTTT
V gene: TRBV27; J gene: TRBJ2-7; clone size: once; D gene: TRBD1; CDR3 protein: CASSTSGQGRPYEQYF; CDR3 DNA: TGTGCCAGCAGTACCTCCGGACAGGGACGCCCCTACGAGCAGTACTTC
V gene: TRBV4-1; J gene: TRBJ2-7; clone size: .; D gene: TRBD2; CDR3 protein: CASSQNPGGRLVEQYF; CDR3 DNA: TGCGCCAGCAGCCAAAACCCGGGAGGGAGACTCGTCGAGCAGTACTTC
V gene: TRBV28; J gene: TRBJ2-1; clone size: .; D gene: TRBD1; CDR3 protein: CASSRGTAPYNEQFF; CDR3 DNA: TGTGCCAGCAGTCGAGGGACAGCGCCCTACAATGAGCAGTTCTTC
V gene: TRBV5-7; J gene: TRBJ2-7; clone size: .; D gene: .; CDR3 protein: CASSILDSGEQYF; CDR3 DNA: TGTGCCAGCAGCATTCTGGACAGTGGGGAGCAGTACTTC
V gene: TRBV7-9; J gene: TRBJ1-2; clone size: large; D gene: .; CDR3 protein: CASSLGGSNYGYTF; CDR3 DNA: TGTGCCAGCAGCTTAGGCGGATCTAACTATGGCTACACCTTC
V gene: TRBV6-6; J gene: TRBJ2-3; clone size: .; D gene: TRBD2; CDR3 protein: CASSYSLAGGMDTQYF; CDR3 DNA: TGTGCCAGCAGTTACTCCCTTGCGGGGGGGATGGATACGCAGTATTTT
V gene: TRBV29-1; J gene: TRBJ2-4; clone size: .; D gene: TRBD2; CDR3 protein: CSVEDQASGRAKNIQYF; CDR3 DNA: TGCAGCGTTGAAGATCAGGCTAGCGGGAGGGCGAAAAACATTCAGTACTTC
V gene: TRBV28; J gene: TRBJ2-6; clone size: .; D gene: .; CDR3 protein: CASSSPLTGRAYSGANVLTF; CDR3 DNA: TGTGCCAGCAGTTCTCCTCTGACAGGCAGGGCTTACTCTGGGGCCAACGTCCTGACTTTC
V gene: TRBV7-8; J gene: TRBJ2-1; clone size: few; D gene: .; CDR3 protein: CASSPGQVGDNEQFF; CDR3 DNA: TGTGCCAGCAGCCCAGGGCAGGTAGGGGACAATGAGCAGTTCTTC
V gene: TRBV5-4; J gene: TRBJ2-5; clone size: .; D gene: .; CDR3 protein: CASGTSQETQYF; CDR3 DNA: TGTGCCAGCGGAACCTCCCAAGAGACCCAGTACTTC
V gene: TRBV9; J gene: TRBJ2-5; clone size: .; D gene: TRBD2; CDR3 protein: CASSVEGLAGVQETQYF; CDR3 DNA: TGTGCCAGCAGCGTAGAAGGGCTAGCGGGAGTCCAAGAGACCCAGTACTTC
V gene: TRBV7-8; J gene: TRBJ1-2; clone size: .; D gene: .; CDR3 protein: CASSLSQGRRGYTF; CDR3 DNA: TGTGCCAGCAGCTTAAGCCAAGGCAGGCGTGGCTACACCTTC
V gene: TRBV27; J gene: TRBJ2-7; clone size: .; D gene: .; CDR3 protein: CASSLCGLPEEKYF; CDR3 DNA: TGTGCCAGCAGTTTATGTGGCCTCCCTGAGGAGAAGTACTTC
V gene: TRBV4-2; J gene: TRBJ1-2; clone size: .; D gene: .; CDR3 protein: CASSQATRGTVGYTF; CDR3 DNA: TGTGCCAGCAGCCAAGCTACCAGGGGAACGGTGGGCTACACCTTC
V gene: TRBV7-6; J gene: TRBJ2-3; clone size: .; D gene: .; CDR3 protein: CASSFTDTQYF; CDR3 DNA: TGTGCCAGCAGCTTCACAGATACGCAGTATTTT
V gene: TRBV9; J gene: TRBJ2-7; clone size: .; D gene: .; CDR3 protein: CASSPGETFYEQYF; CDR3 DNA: TGTGCCAGTTCCCCGGGGGAGACCTTCTACGAGCAGTACTTC
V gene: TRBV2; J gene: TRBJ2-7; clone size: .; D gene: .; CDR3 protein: CASSVSGHYEQYF; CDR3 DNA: TGTGCCAGCAGTGTGTCGGGACACTACGAGCAGTACTTC
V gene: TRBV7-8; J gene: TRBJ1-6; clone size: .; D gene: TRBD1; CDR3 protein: CASSSGTGYSPLHF; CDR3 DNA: TGTGCCAGCAGCTCCGGGACAGGGTATTCACCCCTCCACTTT
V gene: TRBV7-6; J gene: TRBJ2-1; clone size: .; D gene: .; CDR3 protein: CASSLGASINEQFF; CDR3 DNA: TGTGCCAGCAGCTTAGGGGCTAGCATCAATGAGCAGTTCTTC
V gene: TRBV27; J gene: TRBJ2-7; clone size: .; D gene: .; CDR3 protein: CASSLAPLMAYEQYF; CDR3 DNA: TGTGCCAGCAGTTTAGCTCCTTTGATGGCCTACGAGCAGTACTTC
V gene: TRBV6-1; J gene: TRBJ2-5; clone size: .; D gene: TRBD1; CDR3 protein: CASSAYRGGETQYF; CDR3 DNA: TGTGCCAGCAGTGCTTACAGGGGCGGGGAGACCCAGTACTTC
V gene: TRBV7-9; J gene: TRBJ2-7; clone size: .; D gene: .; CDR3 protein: CASSLPNGDEQYF; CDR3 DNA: TGTGCCAGCAGCTTACCCAACGGGGACGAGCAGTACTTC
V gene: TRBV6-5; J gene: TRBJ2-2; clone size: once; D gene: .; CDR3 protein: CASSYLNGELFF; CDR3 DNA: TGTGCCAGCAGTTACCTAAACGGGGAGCTGTTTTTT